These 7 T cell receptor beta chains share one sample of origin, sequenced in a study of beta chain features in type 1 diabetes. Reverse transcribing all isolated RNA meant expressed TCRB transcripts were sequenced. Data came from immunoSEQ multiplex PCR; TCRdb stores just in-frame clones and leaves some out. The sample shows about 350,000 clones, about 18% of them seen only once. Sequencing used naive CD4+ T cells from blood. The source is a young woman in good health.

This clone showed up just a few times. The chain employs TRBV18 and TRBJ2-2; D possibly corresponds to TRBD1 (5 bases). The CDR3 extends over 15 amino acids. Trimming took 3 bases from V and 2 from J, leaving 10 bases between them. From germline, CDR1 is KGHSH and CDR2 LQKENI. The CDR3, as DNA: TGTGCCAGCTCACCGGCAGGGCGAAACACCGGGGAGCTGTTTTTT. It codes for CASSPAGRNTGELFF.

This clone was observed a handful of times. This chain joins TRBV30 and TRBJ1-6; D may be TRBD1 (6 bases). The CDR3 has 15 residues. Germline V CDR1 and CDR2: GTSNPN, SVGIG (reference sequence). V was cut by 3 bases and J by 7 bases, with 16 bases left in between. The CDR3 is CAWSQSGGLNSPLHF. CDR3 nucleotides: TGTGCCTGGAGCCAATCTGGGGGCCTCAATTCACCCCTCCACTTT.

This clone has more than one count but fewer than ten. The chain is built from TRBV30 and TRBJ1-1; D possibly corresponds to TRBD1 (6 bases). Trimming removed 2 bases at V and 4 bases at J, with 14 bases between. CDR1 GTSNPN and CDR2 SVGIG come from the germline V gene (reference sequence). This CDR3 contains 14 residues. The CDR3 region is CAWSQGLRGTEAFF. The CDR3 DNA follows: TGTGCCTGGAGTCAGGGGTTAAGGGGCACTGAAGCTTTCTTT.

The chain joins TRBV11-2 to TRBJ2-7, with 7 bases that match TRBD1. This CDR3 contains 12 residues. Per germline, CDR1 SGHAT and CDR2 FQNNGV. J was trimmed by 9 bases and V by 5 bases; bases with no gene match: 7. The CDR3 sequence is CASSSRDSGQYF. In DNA, the CDR3 is TGTGCCAGCAGCAGCCGGGACAGCGGGCAGTACTTC.

The rearrangement uses TRBV20-1 and TRBJ2-5, with D unresolved. From germline, CDR1 is DFQATT and CDR2 SNEGSKA (reference sequence). V lost 7 bases to trimming and J lost 1 base, with 7 bases between them. The CDR3 spans 11 residues. The CDR3 region is CSGSVQETQYF. CDR3 in DNA: TGCAGTGGGTCAGTCCAAGAGACCCAGTACTTC.

This clone was counted a few times. The CDR3 here is CASSDRGYEGTQYF. The CDR3 DNA is TGTGCCAGCAGCGACAGGGGTTATGAGGGGACCCAGTACTTC. This chain links TRBV6-5 with TRBJ2-5, with 8 bases lining up with TRBD1. Germline CDR1 MNHEY, CDR2 SVGAGI. J gave up 7 bases and V 6 bases, and 10 bases lay outside the gene matches. This CDR3 region has 14 residues.

The rearrangement joins TRBV6-6 to TRBJ2-7; 7 bases are a match to TRBD1. CDR1 is MNHNY, CDR2 SVGAGI, per germline (reference sequence). J was trimmed by 1 base and V by 7 bases; bases with no gene match: 4. CDR3 length: 13 amino acids. The CDR3 DNA is TGTGCCAGCAAGGCAGGGGGTTCCTACGAGCAGTACTTC. It codes for CASKAGGSYEQYF.